This is a list of T cell receptor beta chains from one sample in a study of graft-versus-host responses after intestinal transplantation. Their specific antigens are unknown. Profiled with immunoSEQ multiplex PCR; TCRdb holds only in-frame clones, not every one. Of fewer than 85,000 clones in the sample, over 75% are singletons; the top ten hold 0.39%. Sequenced material: unstimulated CD4+ T cells sorted from spleen or lymph node cells, taken before transplant. All receptors derive from a human donor who was the organ donor for an intestinal transplant. The CDR3 runs from the conserved cysteine through the conserved F or W. D genes are given only for firm matches. Not all rows give a size; the values are once, few, many and, for expanded clones, a class.

.	TRBV19	.	TRBJ1-1	TGTGCCAGTAGTATGGGGGGTCGGGCTTTCTTT	CASSMGGRAFF
.	TRBV6-5	.	TRBJ1-1	TGTGCCAGCAGTTACTCAACAGGGAACACTGAAGCTTTCTTT	CASSYSTGNTEAFF
TRBD1	TRBV7-3	.	TRBJ1-5	TGTGCCAGGGAAGGACAGGGACAACAGCCCCAGCATTTT	CAREGQGQQPQHF
.	TRBV6-1	.	TRBJ2-3	TGTGCCAGCAGCGACTCGGAGGGGCATTGGGATACGCAGTATTTT	CASSDSEGHWDTQYF
.	TRBV15	.	TRBJ2-3	TGTGCCACCATGACAAGGAGCACAGATACGCAGTATTTT	CATMTRSTDTQYF
TRBD1	TRBV5-1	.	TRBJ1-1	TGCGCCAGCAGGGGACAGATGAACACTGAAGCTTTCTTT	CASRGQMNTEAFF
.	TRBV7-2	few	TRBJ2-5	TGTGCCAGCAGCTTAAGCGTCAGGGGAGAGACCCAGTACTTC	CASSLSVRGETQYF
TRBD1	TRBV7-2	.	TRBJ1-5	TGTGCCAGCAGCAAGGGACAGGGTTTGAATCAGCCCCAGCATTTT	CASSKGQGLNQPQHF
TRBD1	TRBV6-1	.	TRBJ1-4	TGTGCCAGCAGTGAAGGGGGGACAGGGGAAGAACTGTTTTTT	CASSEGGTGEELFF
.	TRBV27	.	TRBJ1-1	TGTGCCAGCAGGATTACAGGGTTCACTGAAGCTTTCTTT	CASRITGFTEAFF
TRBD1	TRBV10-2	.	TRBJ1-2	TGCGCCAGCAGTGAGTCGGGAGGACAGGGCCTCTATGGCTACACCTTC	CASSESGGQGLYGYTF
.	TRBV6-5	.	TRBJ2-1	TGTGCCAGCAGTTACTCCTTTGCGGGCAATGAGCAGTTCTTC	CASSYSFAGNEQFF
.	TRBV12-2	.	TRBJ1-4	TGTGCAAGTCGCCCAACAGGGATGAGAACTGAAAAACTGTTTTTT	CASRPTGMRTEKLFF
.	TRBV4-1	.	TRBJ1-4	TGCGCCAGCAGCCAATCCTCCGGGGGGATTAATGAAAAACTGTTTTTT	CASSQSSGGINEKLFF
.	TRBV28	.	TRBJ2-1	TGTGCCAGCAGTTTGTTCGTAATCGGGCCATCCGGGATGCAGTTCTTC	CASSLFVIGPSGMQFF
.	TRBV29-1	.	TRBJ1-1	TGCAGCGTTGAATGGGGAGAGCTGGCGGCTTTCTTT	CSVEWGELAAFF
TRBD2	TRBV7-8	.	TRBJ2-2	TGTGCCAGCAGCTTACCAGGGAGGGTCCGCAGAGACACCGGGGAGCTGTTTTTT	CASSLPGRVRRDTGELFF
TRBD2	TRBV12-5	.	TRBJ2-5	TGTGCTAGTGGTTTAGGGCGGGGGAATCAAGAGACCCAGTACTTC	CASGLGRGNQETQYF
.	TRBV28	.	TRBJ1-5	TGTGCCAGCAGTAACCCAACAGGGTACAATCAGCCCCAGCATTTT	CASSNPTGYNQPQHF
.	TRBV19	.	TRBJ2-5	TGTGCCAGTAGTATCTCGTGGGCGAAATTGGAGACCCAGTACTTC	CASSISWAKLETQYF
TRBD1	TRBV7-2	.	TRBJ1-2	TGTGCCAGCAGCTTACACGACAGGGTGCCCAACTATGGCTACACCTTC	CASSLHDRVPNYGYTF
TRBD1	TRBV4-3	few	TRBJ2-1	TGCGCCAGCAGCCAAGATTGGACAGGGGACAATGAGCAGTTCTTC	CASSQDWTGDNEQFF
.	TRBV19	.	TRBJ1-1	TGTGCCAGTAGTATCAGGGTGAACACTGAAGCTTTCTTT	CASSIRVNTEAFF
.	TRBV11-1	.	TRBJ2-3	TGTGCCAGCAGCCACGAAGGAGAGGGGGCAGATACGCAGTATTTT	CASSHEGEGADTQYF
TRBD1	TRBV5-1	.	TRBJ2-3	TGCGCCAGCAGCACAACACAGGGGGCAAGCACAGATACGCAGTATTTT	CASSTTQGASTDTQYF
TRBD1	TRBV19	few	TRBJ2-3	TGTGCCAGCCAGAAGGACAGGTTGACAGATACGCAGTATTTT	CASQKDRLTDTQYF
.	TRBV7-6	.	TRBJ1-2	TGTGCCAGCAGCTCACTAACAGGAAACTATGGCTACACCTTC	CASSSLTGNYGYTF
.	TRBV30	.	TRBJ1-2	TGTGCCTGGAGTGCAATTCGTCCAGGGGCGCATGGCTACACCTTC	CAWSAIRPGAHGYTF
.	TRBV30	.	TRBJ1-2	TGTGCCTGGAGTGTACTCCGAGCGTTTAACTATGGCTACACCTTC	CAWSVLRAFNYGYTF
.	TRBV2	.	TRBJ1-1	TGTGCCAGCTCGATTCAAGACAAGCTTGAAGCTTTCTTT	CASSIQDKLEAFF
TRBD1	TRBV19	few	TRBJ1-4	TGTGCCAGTAGGCGATTCGGCAGGACAGGAGAAAATGAAAAACTGTTTTTT	CASRRFGRTGENEKLFF
.	TRBV15	once	TRBJ1-4	TGTGCCACCAGCGACACGTGGTTCGAGAAGAATGAAAAACTGTTTTTT	CATSDTWFEKNEKLFF
TRBD1	TRBV7-9	.	TRBJ1-5	TGTGCCAGCAGCTTAGGGACAGGGGTCGGTTATAGCAATCAGCCCCAGCATTTT	CASSLGTGVGYSNQPQHF
.	TRBV19	once	TRBJ1-5	TGTGCCAGTATCAGGACAGATAGCAATCAGCCCCAGCATTTT	CASIRTDSNQPQHF
TRBD1	TRBV9	.	TRBJ1-2	TGTGCCAGCAGCGCGGACAGGGTAGTTTGGGGCTACACCTTC	CASSADRVVWGYTF
.	TRBV28	.	TRBJ2-2	TGTGCCAGCAGTTTATTCGGGGCAGGGGTGGACACCGGGGAGCTGTTTTTT	CASSLFGAGVDTGELFF
.	TRBV2	once	TRBJ1-2	TGTGCCAGCAGTGCGAGAGTTCTAGCTAACTATGGCTACACCTTC	CASSARVLANYGYTF
TRBD1	TRBV10-3	.	TRBJ1-5	TGTGCCATCAGCCCCTCGGACAGGGGGCTCAATCAGCCCCAGCATTTT	CAISPSDRGLNQPQHF
.	TRBV7-2	.	TRBJ1-2	TGTGCCAGCAGCCTAGCTGACACGATGAGATATGGCTACACCTTC	CASSLADTMRYGYTF
TRBD2	TRBV9	.	TRBJ2-3	TGTGCCAGCAGCGCCGGACTAGCGAAGTCAGATACGCAGTATTTT	CASSAGLAKSDTQYF
.	TRBV28	.	TRBJ1-2	TGTGCCAGCAGTTTTCCAGGGGTGGACTATGGCTACACCTTC	CASSFPGVDYGYTF
.	TRBV4-3	.	TRBJ2-5	TGCGCCAGCAGCCAAGGGGGGGCGGGGGTCTACCAAGAGACCCAGTACTTC	CASSQGGAGVYQETQYF
TRBD1	TRBV19	.	TRBJ1-2	TGTGCCAGTAGCCCGACAGGGATCGACTATGGCTACACCTTC	CASSPTGIDYGYTF
.	TRBV19	.	TRBJ2-2	TGTGCCAGTAGTATAGTTTCAGGGTATCCCGGGGAGCTGTTTTTT	CASSIVSGYPGELFF